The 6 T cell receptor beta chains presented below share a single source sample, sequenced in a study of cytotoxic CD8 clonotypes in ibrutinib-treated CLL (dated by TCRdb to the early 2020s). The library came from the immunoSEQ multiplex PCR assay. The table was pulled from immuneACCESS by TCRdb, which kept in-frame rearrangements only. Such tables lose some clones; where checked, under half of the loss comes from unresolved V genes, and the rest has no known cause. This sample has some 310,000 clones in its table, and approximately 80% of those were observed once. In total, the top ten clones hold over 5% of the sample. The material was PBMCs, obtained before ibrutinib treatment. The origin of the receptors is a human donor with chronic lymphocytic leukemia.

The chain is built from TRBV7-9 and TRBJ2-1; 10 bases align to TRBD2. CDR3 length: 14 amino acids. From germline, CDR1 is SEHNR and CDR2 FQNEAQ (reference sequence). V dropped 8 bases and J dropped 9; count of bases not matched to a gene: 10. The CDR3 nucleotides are TGTGCCAGCCTGGGGCTAGCGGGAGAGGGTGAGCAGTTCTTC. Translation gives CASLGLAGEGEQFF.

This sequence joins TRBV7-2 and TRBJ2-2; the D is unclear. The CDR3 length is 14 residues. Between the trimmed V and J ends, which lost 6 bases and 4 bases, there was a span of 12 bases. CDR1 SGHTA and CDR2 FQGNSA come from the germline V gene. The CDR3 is CASRLLGSTGELFF. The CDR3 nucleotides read TGTGCCAGCAGATTATTGGGTAGCACCGGGGAGCTGTTTTTT.

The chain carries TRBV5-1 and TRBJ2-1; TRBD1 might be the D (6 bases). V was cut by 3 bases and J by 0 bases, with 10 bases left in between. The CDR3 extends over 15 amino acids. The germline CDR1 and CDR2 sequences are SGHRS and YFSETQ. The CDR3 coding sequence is TGCGCCAGCAGCTCACAGGGTAGCTCCTACAATGAGCAGTTCTTC. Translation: CASSSQGSSYNEQFF.

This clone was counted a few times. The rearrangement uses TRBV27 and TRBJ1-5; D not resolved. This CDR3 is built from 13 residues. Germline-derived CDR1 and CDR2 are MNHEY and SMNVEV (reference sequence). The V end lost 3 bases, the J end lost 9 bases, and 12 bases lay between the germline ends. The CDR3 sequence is CASSFTALWPQHF. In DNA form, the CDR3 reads TGTGCCAGCAGTTTTACCGCTTTATGGCCCCAGCATTTT.

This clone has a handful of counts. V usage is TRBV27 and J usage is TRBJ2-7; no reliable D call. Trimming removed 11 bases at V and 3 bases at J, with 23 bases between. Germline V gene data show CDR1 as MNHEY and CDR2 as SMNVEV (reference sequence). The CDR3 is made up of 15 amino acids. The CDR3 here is CAAHFPRSRCYEQYF. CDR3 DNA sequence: TGTGCCGCCCACTTCCCACGTTCTCGTTGCTACGAGCAGTACTTC.

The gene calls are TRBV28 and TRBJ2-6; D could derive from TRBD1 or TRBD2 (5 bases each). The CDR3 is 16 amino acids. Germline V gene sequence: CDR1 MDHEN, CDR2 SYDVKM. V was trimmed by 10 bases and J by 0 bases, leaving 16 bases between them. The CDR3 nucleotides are TGTGCCATCCAGTCGGGGCTGAACTCTGGGGCCAACGTCCTGACTTTC. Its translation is CAIQSGLNSGANVLTF. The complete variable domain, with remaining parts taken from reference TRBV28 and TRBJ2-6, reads DVKVTQSSRYLVKRTGEKVFLECVQDMDHENMFWYRQDPGLGLRLIYFSYDVKMKEKGDIPEGYSVSREKKERFSLILESASTNQTSMYLCAIQSGLNSGANVLTFGAGSRLTVL.